One sample yielded the 28 T cell receptor beta chains listed below, sequenced in a study of CD8 T cells in ankylosing spondylitis. MiXCR, run by TCRdb on the 5' RACE reads, gives a single entry per CDR3 protein. The profile shows 35,000 to 50,000 distinct CDR3 sequences, 4% of them singletons. Sequences were obtained from blood, either unsorted or a sorted T cell fraction (not recorded which). These receptors were obtained from a female donor with ankylosing spondylitis or in good health (not recorded which).

This clonotype was seen many times. The J gene is TRBJ2-5, the V gene TRBV9; D possibly corresponds to TRBD2 (6 bases). The CDR3 is made up of 15 amino acids. Per germline, CDR1 SGDLS and CDR2 YYNGEE. V lost 5 bases and J lost 2, with 16 bases in between. CDR3 sequence reads: CASRGDFDVQETQYF. Here the CDR3 DNA reads TGTGCCAGCAGAGGGGACTTCGACGTTCAAGAGACCCAGTACTTC.

In this sample, this clonotype turned up many times. This chain links TRBV9 with TRBJ2-2, with D possibly called TRBD1 or TRBD2 (5 bases each). CDR1 and CDR2 (germline): SGDLS, YYNGEE. V was pared by 1 base and J by 6 bases, with 13 bases between. The CDR3 length is 15 residues. The CDR3 nucleotides are TGTGCCAGCAGCGTACGTGGGACCGGCCCCGGGGAGCTGTTTTTT. This sequence encodes CASSVRGTGPGELFF.

This clonotype has only a few counts. CDR3 in amino acids: CASSVGTGGIGGELFF. The CDR3 coding sequence is TGTGCCAGCAGCGTAGGTACAGGGGGTATTGGCGGGGAGCTGTTTTTT. V gene TRBV9 combines with J gene TRBJ2-2, with 8 positions matching TRBD1. The CDR3 is 16 amino acids. Unmatched junction bases numbered 8, after V lost 0 bases and J lost 7 bases. The germline gives CDR1 SGDLS, CDR2 YYNGEE.

The table lists this clonotype with many counts. The V gene is TRBV9, the J gene TRBJ2-1, with 9 bases aligning to TRBD2. Germline V gene data show CDR1 as SGDLS and CDR2 as YYNGEE. V trimming: 3 bases; J trimming: 7 bases; junction bases outside the gene matches: 8. The CDR3 consists of 15 residues. CDR3 region: CASSAPGLASNEQFF. The CDR3 nucleotides read TGTGCCAGCAGCGCCCCGGGACTAGCAAGTAATGAGCAGTTCTTC.

In this sample, this clonotype turned up many times. The chain couples TRBV9 to TRBJ2-1, with 8 bases fitting TRBD2. The trim removed 4 bases at V and 4 bases at J, leaving 16 bases unmatched. This CDR3 contains 18 residues. Germline V gives CDR1 SGDLS, CDR2 YYNGEE. The CDR3 coding sequence is TGTGCCAGCAGCCGGGGACCGACGGCGGGGGGCCTATACAATGAGCAGTTCTTC. Residues: CASSRGPTAGGLYNEQFF.

This clonotype was counted between two and nine times. The chain combines TRBV9 with TRBJ2-6, with D possibly called TRBD1 or TRBD2 (7 bases each). Germline CDR1 and CDR2: SGDLS and YYNGEE. CDR3 length equals 21 residues. V lost 3 bases and J lost 1, with 26 bases in between. CDR3 DNA: TGTGCCAGCAGCGAGGGACTCAGAGGGTTCAGGGGGGGTTCTGGGGCCAACGTCCTGACTTTC. This codes for CASSEGLRGFRGGSGANVLTF. The full variable domain, its missing parts supplied by reference TRBV9 and TRBJ2-6, is DSGVTQTPKHLITATGQRVTLRCSPRSGDLSVYWYQQSLDQGLQFLIQYYNGEERAKGNILERFSAQQFPDLHSELNLSSLELGDSALYFCASSEGLRGFRGGSGANVLTFGAGSRLTVL.

This clonotype has a count of ten or more. The rearrangement links TRBV9 to TRBJ2-1, with D perhaps matching TRBD2 (7 bases). The CDR3 runs to 17 residues. V lost 2 bases, J lost 1 base, and 16 bases lay in between. Per the germline V gene, CDR1 is SGDLS and CDR2 is YYNGEE. CDR3 sequence: CASSVLGGGASYNEQFF. CDR3 in DNA: TGTGCCAGCAGCGTTCTGGGAGGGGGGGCGTCCTACAATGAGCAGTTCTTC.

This clonotype was recorded many times. The rearrangement joins TRBV9 to TRBJ2-1; D not resolved. CDR1 is SGDLS, CDR2 YYNGEE, per germline. Trimming shortened V by 0 bases and J by 6 bases, and 10 bases separated the two germline ends. This CDR3 contains 14 residues. In DNA form, the CDR3 reads TGTGCCAGCAGCGTAGCTCCCCCGACCAATGAGCAGTTCTTC. This sequence encodes CASSVAPPTNEQFF.

This clonotype was recorded many times. This sequence joins TRBV9 and TRBJ2-1; unclear D gene. The CDR3 covers 13 residues. Germline V CDR1 and CDR2: SGDLS, YYNGEE. With 0 bases removed from V and 10 bases from J, the gap between germline ends came to 11 bases. The CDR3 nucleotides are TGTGCCAGCAGCGTAGGCCTCTTGGACGAGCAGTTCTTC. Translation: CASSVGLLDEQFF.

This clonotype was detected many times. V and J are TRBV9 and TRBJ2-1; D might be TRBD1 (6 bases). Germline V gives CDR1 SGDLS, CDR2 YYNGEE. CDR3 length equals 16 residues. The V and J ends lost 4 bases and 3 bases respectively, with 17 bases between them. CDR3 loop: CASSISGTRDYNEQFF. The CDR3 nucleotides read TGTGCCAGCAGCATATCCGGGACACGAGACTACAATGAGCAGTTCTTC. The variable domain in full, completed from reference TRBV9 and TRBJ2-1, reads DSGVTQTPKHLITATGQRVTLRCSPRSGDLSVYWYQQSLDQGLQFLIQYYNGEERAKGNILERFSAQQFPDLHSELNLSSLELGDSALYFCASSISGTRDYNEQFFGPGTRLTVL.

This clonotype occurred many times. The rearrangement uses TRBV9 and TRBJ2-3, with D unresolved. The CDR3 has 13 residues. Germline CDR1 reads SGDLS; CDR2 reads YYNGEE. The germline V and J ends were trimmed by 4 bases and 6 bases, with 12 bases remaining between them. The CDR3 loop reads CASSKSWADTQYF. The CDR3 DNA sequence: TGTGCCAGCAGCAAATCCTGGGCCGATACGCAGTATTTT. Combining the CDR3 with reference TRBV9 and TRBJ2-3 gives the whole variable domain DSGVTQTPKHLITATGQRVTLRCSPRSGDLSVYWYQQSLDQGLQFLIQYYNGEERAKGNILERFSAQQFPDLHSELNLSSLELGDSALYFCASSKSWADTQYFGPGTRLTVL.

This clonotype was seen a handful of times. The chain has TRBV9 and TRBJ2-1, with D possibly TRBD2 on 7 matching bases. The CDR3 loop spans 19 amino acids. Germline V gene sequence: CDR1 SGDLS, CDR2 YYNGEE. The germline V and J ends were trimmed by 0 bases and 7 bases, with 26 bases remaining between them. The CDR3 sequence is CASSVGLPGAGGGLNEQFF. As DNA, the CDR3 is TGTGCCAGCAGCGTAGGCCTCCCGGGGGCCGGCGGGGGTTTGAATGAGCAGTTCTTC. Filled out from reference TRBV9 and TRBJ2-1, the complete variable domain reads DSGVTQTPKHLITATGQRVTLRCSPRSGDLSVYWYQQSLDQGLQFLIQYYNGEERAKGNILERFSAQQFPDLHSELNLSSLELGDSALYFCASSVGLPGAGGGLNEQFFGPGTRLTVL.

Many counts were recorded for this clonotype. The chain recombines TRBV9 with TRBJ2-3; D ambiguous. The CDR3 totals 15 residues. V gave up 3 bases and J gave up 0 bases, with 11 bases separating them. From germline, CDR1 is SGDLS and CDR2 YYNGEE. CDR3 DNA sequence: TGTGCCAGCAGCGGTAGCCGGCTAAGCACAGATACGCAGTATTTT. This codes for CASSGSRLSTDTQYF.

This clonotype was detected ten times or more. This chain uses TRBV9 with TRBJ2-5; 8 nucleotides match TRBD1. In germline, CDR1 is SGDLS, CDR2 YYNGEE. With 3 bases clipped from V and 6 bases from J, the junction kept 7 bases outside the gene matches. The CDR3 is 14 residues long. The CDR3, as DNA: TGTGCCAGCAGCGCCCCAGGGGGCGCGCAGACCCAGTACTTC. Translated: CASSAPGGAQTQYF.

This clonotype was detected ten times or more. The rearrangement joins TRBV9 to TRBJ1-2, with a tentative D call TRBD1 (5 bases). CDR3 length equals 14 residues. Trimming shortened V by 6 bases and J by 8 bases, and 20 bases separated the two germline ends. Germline-derived CDR1 and CDR2 are SGDLS and YYNGEE. DNA for the CDR3: TGTGCCAGCACCCCCGGCGGTCAGGGAGACGGCTACACCTTC. This encodes CASTPGGQGDGYTF. Drawing the rest from reference TRBV9 and TRBJ1-2, the complete variable domain is DSGVTQTPKHLITATGQRVTLRCSPRSGDLSVYWYQQSLDQGLQFLIQYYNGEERAKGNILERFSAQQFPDLHSELNLSSLELGDSALYFCASTPGGQGDGYTFGSGTRLTVV.

This rearrangement joins TRBV9 to TRBJ1-1; D unclear. With 1 base removed from V and 0 bases from J, the gap between germline ends came to 7 bases. The germline V gene encodes CDR1 SGDLS and CDR2 YYNGEE. The CDR3 contains 14 residues. CDR3 nucleotide sequence: TGTGCCAGCAGCGTATCAGCCATGAACACTGAAGCTTTCTTT. Protein: CASSVSAMNTEAFF. Drawing the rest from reference TRBV9 and TRBJ1-1, the complete variable domain is DSGVTQTPKHLITATGQRVTLRCSPRSGDLSVYWYQQSLDQGLQFLIQYYNGEERAKGNILERFSAQQFPDLHSELNLSSLELGDSALYFCASSVSAMNTEAFFGQGTRLTVV.

This clonotype was seen many times. J is TRBJ2-1 and V is TRBV9; D not resolved. In germline, CDR1 is SGDLS, CDR2 YYNGEE. Trimming took 0 bases from V and 4 from J, leaving 5 bases between them. CDR3 length equals 13 residues. CDR3 coding DNA: TGTGCCAGCAGCGTAGACTGGTACAATGAGCAGTTCTTC. This sequence encodes CASSVDWYNEQFF.

This clonotype was seen many times. This rearrangement joins TRBV9 to TRBJ1-4; 9 bases align to TRBD1. The CDR3 runs to 15 residues. V lost 5 bases to trimming and J lost 10 bases; unmatched junction nucleotides: 12. CDR1 and CDR2 (germline): SGDLS, YYNGEE. CDR3 protein: CASSGTGQGGGKLFF. The CDR3 DNA reads as TGTGCCAGCAGTGGGACGGGACAGGGCGGGGGAAAACTGTTTTTT.

The table lists this clonotype with many counts. The chain links TRBV9 to TRBJ2-5, with unresolved D. The CDR3 spans 13 residues. Germline lookup yields CDR1 SGDLS and CDR2 YYNGEE. The V end was cut by 1 base, the J end by 8 bases, with 12 bases between. CDR3 nucleotide sequence: TGTGCCAGCAGCGTATTAGGTGGAGACACCCAGTACTTC. Translation: CASSVLGGDTQYF.

This clonotype was seen many times. The gene calls are TRBV9 and TRBJ2-2, with 10 bases aligning to TRBD2. Per germline, CDR1 SGDLS and CDR2 YYNGEE. The CDR3 runs to 17 residues. Losses at the gene ends were 3 bases for V and 1 base for J; bases not matched to a gene: 6. This chain's CDR3 is CASSAQGLAKNTGELFF. CDR3 in DNA: TGTGCCAGCAGCGCCCAGGGACTAGCGAAGAACACCGGGGAGCTGTTTTTT.

Many counts were recorded for this clonotype. The chain uses TRBV9 and TRBJ1-1; a weak D match, TRBD1 (5 bases). Per germline, CDR1 SGDLS and CDR2 YYNGEE. The length of the CDR3 is 16 residues. V was pared by 0 bases and J by 2 bases, with 14 bases between. DNA of the CDR3: TGTGCCAGCAGCGTAGACACCCCTGGGGGAAACACTGAAGCTTTCTTT. It specifies CASSVDTPGGNTEAFF.

This clonotype was recorded many times. V gene TRBV9 combines with J gene TRBJ1-1, with a weak D call TRBD1 (5 bases). Germline lookup yields CDR1 SGDLS and CDR2 YYNGEE. The CDR3 has 15 amino acids. Trimming left V 0 bases short and J 2 bases short, with 11 bases between. In DNA form, the CDR3 reads TGTGCCAGCAGCGTAGGGGGGAACCCCAACACTGAAGCTTTCTTT. Amino acid sequence: CASSVGGNPNTEAFF.

This clonotype was counted many times. The rearrangement uses TRBV9 and TRBJ2-3; D not resolved. The V gene lost 5 bases and the J gene lost 5 bases, with 9 bases spanning the gap. Germline lookup yields CDR1 SGDLS and CDR2 YYNGEE. This CDR3 spans 12 amino acids. This CDR3 is CASSDLRDTQYF. CDR3 nucleotides: TGTGCCAGCAGTGATTTGAGAGATACGCAGTATTTT.

This clonotype was counted many times. The rearrangement uses TRBV9 and TRBJ2-3; possibly TRBD1 for D (6 bases). The CDR3 runs to 16 residues. From germline, CDR1 is SGDLS and CDR2 YYNGEE. Trimming pared 0 bases from V and 3 bases from J, leaving 14 bases between. The CDR3 bases are TGTGCCAGCAGCGTAGGACAGGCTACGCTAACAGATACGCAGTATTTT. Its protein product is CASSVGQATLTDTQYF.

This clonotype was observed a few times. The chain couples TRBV9 to TRBJ2-5, with 10 bases that match TRBD2. The CDR3 has 18 residues. V shed 0 bases, J shed 2 bases, and the junction held 10 bases outside the gene matches. CDR1 and CDR2 (germline): SGDLS, YYNGEE. The DNA of the CDR3 is TGTGCCAGCAGCGTAGCTCTTCCGGGTAGCGGGGGGCAAGAGACCCAGTACTTC. Protein sequence: CASSVALPGSGGQETQYF. Supplemented by reference TRBV9 and TRBJ2-5, the full variable domain reads DSGVTQTPKHLITATGQRVTLRCSPRSGDLSVYWYQQSLDQGLQFLIQYYNGEERAKGNILERFSAQQFPDLHSELNLSSLELGDSALYFCASSVALPGSGGQETQYFGPGTRLLVL.

Ten or more counts support this clonotype. The chain carries TRBV9 and TRBJ2-3; TRBD2 aligns across 14 bases. This CDR3 contains 18 residues. Germline values: CDR1 SGDLS, CDR2 YYNGEE. V shed 3 bases, J shed 2 bases, and the junction held 8 bases outside the gene matches. For the CDR3, the DNA is TGTGCCAGCAGCGCCGGCGGGACTAGCGGGGGACCCACAGATACGCAGTATTTT. Protein sequence: CASSAGGTSGGPTDTQYF.

There are many counts of this clonotype. This chain links TRBV9 with TRBJ2-3; the D gene could be TRBD1 or TRBD2 (5 bases each). CDR1 and CDR2 from the germline V gene are SGDLS and YYNGEE. CDR3 length equals 14 residues. V gave up 0 bases and J gave up 4 bases, with 9 bases separating them. The CDR3 spells CASSVDLGADTQYF. The CDR3 DNA follows: TGTGCCAGCAGCGTAGACCTGGGGGCAGATACGCAGTATTTT.

This clonotype was counted ten times or more. The chain recombines TRBV9 with TRBJ1-3; a possible D gene is TRBD1 (6 bases). V was trimmed by 4 bases and J by 0 bases, leaving 17 bases between them. This CDR3 contains 17 residues. The germline CDR1 and CDR2 sequences are SGDLS and YYNGEE. Written as DNA, the CDR3 is TGTGCCAGCAGCTTACTTGGACAGACCAGCTCTGGAAACACCATATATTTT. Its translation is CASSLLGQTSSGNTIYF.